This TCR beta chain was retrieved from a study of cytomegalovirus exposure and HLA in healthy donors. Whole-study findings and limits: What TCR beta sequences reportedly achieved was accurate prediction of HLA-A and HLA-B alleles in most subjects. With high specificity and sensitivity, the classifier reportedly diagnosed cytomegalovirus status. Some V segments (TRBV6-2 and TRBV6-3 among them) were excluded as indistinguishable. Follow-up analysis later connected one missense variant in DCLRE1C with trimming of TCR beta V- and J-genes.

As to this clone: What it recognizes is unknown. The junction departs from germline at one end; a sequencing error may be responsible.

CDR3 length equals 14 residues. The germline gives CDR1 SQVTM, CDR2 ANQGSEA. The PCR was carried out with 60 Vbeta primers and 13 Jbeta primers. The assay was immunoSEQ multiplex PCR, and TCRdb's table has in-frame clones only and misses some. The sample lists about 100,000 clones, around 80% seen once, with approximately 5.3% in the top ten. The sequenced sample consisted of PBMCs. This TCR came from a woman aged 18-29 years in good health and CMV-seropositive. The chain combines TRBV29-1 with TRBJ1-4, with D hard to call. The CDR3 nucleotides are TGCAGCGTTGCGGACGGAAGAAATGAAGGAGGATCGTCCTTT. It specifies CSVADGRNEGGSSF.